The clone carrying this TCR beta chain came up a few times. Antigen: not known. Germline V gene lookup returns CDR1 ENHRY and CDR2 SYGVKD. The junction had 10 bases not matched to a gene; V was cut back by 10 bases and J by 3 bases. The CDR3 has 14 amino acids. Use of 60 Vbeta and 13 Jbeta primers characterized the PCR. As processed by the authors: Unique TCR beta chains totaled 65 million to 95 million in a later count, with roughly 10 million of them shared. Assay used: immunoSEQ multiplex PCR; TCRdb lists only in-frame clones, some missing. D and trimming were read from the DNA, whereas the V and J calls and clone size are those reported in that table. The data hold about 120,000 clones, with 77% observed a single time. This entry belongs to a study of cytomegalovirus exposure and HLA in healthy donors. Overall study results and limits: When the data were analyzed later, several of the most significant clusters appeared to be linked to common viral pathogens.

The sequenced sample consisted of PBMCs. The sequence was collected from a man aged 18 to 35 in good health and CMV-seropositive. This chain joins TRBV10-3 and TRBJ2-7, with TRBD1 matching 9 bases. In DNA, the CDR3 is TGTGCCACCAAGGTTGGACAGGGGATCTACGAGCAGTACTTC. This translates into CATKVGQGIYEQYF.